A selection of T cell receptor beta chains follows, all from one sample in a study of metastatic and nonmetastatic thyroid tumors. TCRdb used MiXCR to call clones anew from the PCR reads. The data show tens of thousands of clones, with around 15% seen just once and more than 13% held by the top ten. Sequencing input: blood. The receptors were gathered from a female donor with papillary thyroid cancer or a benign thyroid nodule (not recorded which). Some clones in this sample may be carry-over from other donors' samples. CDR3s include the opening cysteine and the closing phenylalanine or tryptophan. The order of the fields is V gene, D gene, J gene, clone size, CDR3 protein, CDR3 DNA. The D gene is left open where the match is weak. Expanded clones are given a class, and other clones once, few, many or no size at all.

>TRBV13|.|TRBJ2-3|many
CASSLVAGPATDTQYF
TGTGCCAGCAGCTTAGTGGCGGGACCCGCCACAGATACGCAGTATTTT
>TRBV24-1|.|TRBJ2-5|.
CATNAQWPQTQYF
TGCGCCACCAATGCCCAATGGCCCCAGACCCAGTACTTC
>TRBV6-1|.|TRBJ2-5|many
CASSETTGTGETQYF
TGTGCCAGCAGTGAGACGACCGGGACGGGAGAGACCCAGTACTTC
>TRBV24-1|TRBD1|TRBJ2-5|many
CATSGTGWETQYF
TGTGCCACCAGTGGGACAGGCTGGGAGACCCAGTACTTC
>TRBV2|TRBD1|TRBJ2-1|many
CASSGQGLVGEQFF
TGTGCCAGCAGTGGACAGGGCCTAGTGGGTGAGCAGTTCTTC
>TRBV7-2|.|TRBJ1-5|.
CASSLFTGQPQHF
TGTGCCAGCAGCTTATTCACCGGTCAGCCCCAGCATTTT
>TRBV28|.|TRBJ2-3|many
CASKAITDTQYF
TGTGCCAGCAAAGCTATTACAGATACGCAGTATTTT
>TRBV4-2|TRBD2|TRBJ2-1|many
CASSLSTSGRPSGYNEQFF
TGTGCCAGCAGCCTATCGACTAGCGGGAGGCCCTCTGGCTACAATGAGCAGTTCTTC
>TRBV19|TRBD1|TRBJ2-5|few
CASSTDRGGAETQYF
TGTGCCAGTAGTACCGACAGGGGTGGGGCAGAGACCCAGTACTTC
>TRBV2|.|TRBJ1-1|many
CASSGVGQDTEAFF
TGTGCCAGCAGTGGGGTAGGCCAGGACACTGAAGCTTTCTTT
>TRBV3-1|TRBD2|TRBJ2-7|medium-sized
CASSQGLAGGKSSYEQYF
TGTGCCAGCAGCCAGGGACTAGCGGGAGGAAAAAGCTCCTACGAGCAGTACTTT
>TRBV6-1|.|TRBJ2-7|medium-sized
CASISAAPYEQYF
TGTGCCAGCATCTCAGCGGCCCCCTACGAGCAGTACTTC
>TRBV6-5|.|TRBJ2-1|many
CASSYQGTKLYNEQFF
TGTGCCAGCAGTTACCAGGGCACCAAGCTTTACAATGAGCAGTTCTTC
>TRBV25-1|.|TRBJ2-1|many
CASSGNGVPWGEQFF
TGTGCCAGCAGTGGCAATGGCGTTCCTTGGGGTGAGCAGTTCTTC
>TRBV7-2|.|TRBJ2-7|.
CASSYGSSSSYEQYF
TGTGCCAGCAGCTATGGGTCCTCGTCGAGCTACGAGCAGTACTTC
>TRBV11-2|.|TRBJ1-2|many
CASSRQAGRLDYGYTF
TGTGCCAGCAGCCGGCAGGCTGGCCGGCTAGACTATGGCTACACCTTC
>TRBV28|TRBD1|TRBJ1-2|many
CASSRLGWDRHKNYGYTF
TGTGCCAGCAGCCGCCTGGGGTGGGACAGACACAAAAACTATGGCTACACCTTC
>TRBV5-6|.|TRBJ2-7|many
CASSWGPTAYEQYF
TGTGCCAGCAGCTGGGGACCCACCGCCTACGAGCAGTACTTC
>TRBV6-1|TRBD1|TRBJ2-7|medium-sized
CASKGGTGNIGRREQYF
TGTGCCAGCAAGGGGGGGACAGGGAACATTGGCCGCCGAGAGCAGTACTTC
>TRBV7-9|.|TRBJ1-3|few
CASSLGGPIGNTIYF
TGTGCCAGCAGCCTAGGTGGCCCCATAGGGAACACCATATATTTT
>TRBV28|TRBD2|TRBJ2-7|many
CASSSGDLSYEQYF
TGTGCCAGCTCGAGCGGGGACCTCTCCTACGAGCAGTACTTC
>TRBV28|TRBD1|TRBJ1-1|many
CASSPDRGLTAPNTEAFF
TGTGCCAGCAGCCCGGACAGGGGGTTAACCGCGCCGAACACTGAAGCTTTCTTT
>TRBV28|.|TRBJ2-3|.
CASSLRQDTQYF
TGTGCCAGCAGTCTCAGACAGGATACGCAGTATTTT
>TRBV30|TRBD1|TRBJ2-3|.
CAWGQGASDTQYF
TGTGCCTGGGGACAGGGGGCGAGTGATACGCAGTATTTT
>TRBV16|.|TRBJ1-3|many
CASSQGESSGNTIYF
TGTGCCAGCAGCCAGGGGGAGTCCTCTGGAAACACCATATATTTT
>TRBV27|.|TRBJ2-7|medium-sized
CAARGNSYEQYF
TGTGCCGCCCGTGGAAACTCCTACGAGCAGTACTTC
>TRBV5-6|TRBD2|TRBJ2-3|many
CASSGGGLATDTQYF
TGTGCCAGCAGCGGGGGGGGACTAGCAACAGATACGCAGTATTTT
>TRBV5-1|.|TRBJ1-1|many
CASSLARGDIMNTEAFF
TGCGCCAGCAGCTTGGCCCGGGGCGACATCATGAACACTGAAGCTTTCTTT